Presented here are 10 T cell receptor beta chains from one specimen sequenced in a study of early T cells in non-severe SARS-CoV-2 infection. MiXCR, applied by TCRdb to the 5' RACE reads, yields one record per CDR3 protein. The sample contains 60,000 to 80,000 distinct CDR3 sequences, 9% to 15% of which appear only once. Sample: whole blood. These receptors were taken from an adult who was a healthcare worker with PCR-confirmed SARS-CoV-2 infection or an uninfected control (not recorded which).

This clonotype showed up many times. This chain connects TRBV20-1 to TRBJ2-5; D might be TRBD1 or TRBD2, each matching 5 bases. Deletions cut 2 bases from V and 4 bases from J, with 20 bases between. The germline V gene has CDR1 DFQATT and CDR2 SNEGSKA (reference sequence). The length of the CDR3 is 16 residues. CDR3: CSARPLRTLGGETQYF. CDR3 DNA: TGCAGTGCTAGACCTCTGCGAACACTTGGGGGAGAGACCCAGTACTTC.

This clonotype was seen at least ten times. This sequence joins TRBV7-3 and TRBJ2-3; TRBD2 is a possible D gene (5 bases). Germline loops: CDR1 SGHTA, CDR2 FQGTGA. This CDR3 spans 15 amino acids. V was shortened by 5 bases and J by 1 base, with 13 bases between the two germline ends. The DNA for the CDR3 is TGTGCCAGCAGCGCCCTGGGTAGCGGCACAGATACGCAGTATTTT. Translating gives CASSALGSGTDTQYF.

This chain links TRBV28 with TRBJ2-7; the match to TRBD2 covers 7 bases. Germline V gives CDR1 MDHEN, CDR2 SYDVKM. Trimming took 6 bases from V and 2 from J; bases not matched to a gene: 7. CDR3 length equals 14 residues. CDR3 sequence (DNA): TGTGCCAGCAGCCCTACCGGGACTACCTACGAGCAGTACTTC. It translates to CASSPTGTTYEQYF.

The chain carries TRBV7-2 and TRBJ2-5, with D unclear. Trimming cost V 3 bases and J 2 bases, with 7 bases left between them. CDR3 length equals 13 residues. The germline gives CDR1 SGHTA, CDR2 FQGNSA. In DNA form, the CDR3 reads TGTGCCAGCAGCTTTTACGTACAAGAGACCCAGTACTTC. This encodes CASSFYVQETQYF.

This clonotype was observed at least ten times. The CDR3 DNA reads TGTGCCAGCAGGGGAGGGAGCTCCTATAATTCACCCCTCCACTTT. Translation gives CASRGGSSYNSPLHF. V is TRBV28 and J is TRBJ1-6; D call uncertain. Germline CDR1 is MDHEN and CDR2 is SYDVKM. The V and J ends lost 6 bases and 0 bases respectively, with 9 bases between them. This CDR3 is built from 15 residues.

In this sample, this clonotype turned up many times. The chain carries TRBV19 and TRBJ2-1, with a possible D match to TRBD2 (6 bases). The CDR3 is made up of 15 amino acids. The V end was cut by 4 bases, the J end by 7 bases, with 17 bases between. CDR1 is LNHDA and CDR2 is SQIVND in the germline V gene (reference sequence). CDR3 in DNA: TGTGCCAGTAGTAGTCTTACGGGAGTTAGAAATGAGCAGTTCTTC. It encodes CASSSLTGVRNEQFF.

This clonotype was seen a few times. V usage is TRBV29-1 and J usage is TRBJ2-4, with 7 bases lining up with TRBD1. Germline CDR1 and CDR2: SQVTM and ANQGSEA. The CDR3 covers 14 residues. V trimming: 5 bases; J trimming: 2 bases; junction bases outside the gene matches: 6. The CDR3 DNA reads TGCAGCGTTCCCGGGACAGACTCCAAAAACATTCAGTACTTC. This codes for CSVPGTDSKNIQYF.

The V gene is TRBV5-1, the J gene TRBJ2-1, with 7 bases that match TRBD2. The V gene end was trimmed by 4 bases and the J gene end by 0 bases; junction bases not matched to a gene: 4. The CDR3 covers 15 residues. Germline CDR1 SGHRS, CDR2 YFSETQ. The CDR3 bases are TGCGCCAGCAGCCCTAGCGGTTCCTCCTACAATGAGCAGTTCTTC. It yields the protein CASSPSGSSYNEQFF.

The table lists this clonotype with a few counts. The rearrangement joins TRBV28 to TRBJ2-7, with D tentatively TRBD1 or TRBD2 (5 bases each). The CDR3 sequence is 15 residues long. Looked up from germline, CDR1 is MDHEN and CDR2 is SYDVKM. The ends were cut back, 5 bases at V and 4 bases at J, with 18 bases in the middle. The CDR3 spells CASSPDPKGPYEQYF. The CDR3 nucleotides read TGTGCCAGCAGTCCGGACCCCAAGGGACCTTACGAGCAGTACTTC.

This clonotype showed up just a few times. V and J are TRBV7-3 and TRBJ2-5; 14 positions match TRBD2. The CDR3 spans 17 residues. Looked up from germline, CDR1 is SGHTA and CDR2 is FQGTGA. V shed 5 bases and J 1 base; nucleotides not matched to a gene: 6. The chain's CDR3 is CASSTGLAGGFQETQYF. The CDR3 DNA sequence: TGTGCCAGCAGCACCGGACTAGCGGGAGGATTCCAAGAGACCCAGTACTTC.